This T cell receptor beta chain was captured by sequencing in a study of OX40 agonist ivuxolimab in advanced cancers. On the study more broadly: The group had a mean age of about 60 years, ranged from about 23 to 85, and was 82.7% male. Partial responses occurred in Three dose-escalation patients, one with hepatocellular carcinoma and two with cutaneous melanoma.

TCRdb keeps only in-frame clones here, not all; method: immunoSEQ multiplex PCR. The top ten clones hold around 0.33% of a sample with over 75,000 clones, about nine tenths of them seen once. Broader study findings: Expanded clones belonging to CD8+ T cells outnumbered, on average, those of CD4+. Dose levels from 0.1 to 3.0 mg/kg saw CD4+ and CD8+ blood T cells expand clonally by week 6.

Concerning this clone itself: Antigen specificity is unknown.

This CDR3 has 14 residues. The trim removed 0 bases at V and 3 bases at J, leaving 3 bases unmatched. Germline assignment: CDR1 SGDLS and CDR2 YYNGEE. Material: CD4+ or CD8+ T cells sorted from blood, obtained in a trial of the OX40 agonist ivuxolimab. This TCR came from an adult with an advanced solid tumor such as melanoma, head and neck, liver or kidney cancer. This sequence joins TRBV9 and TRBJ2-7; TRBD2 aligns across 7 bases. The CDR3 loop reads CASSVAAGDYEQYF. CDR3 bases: TGTGCCAGCAGCGTAGCTGCGGGAGACTACGAGCAGTACTTC.